This T cell receptor (beta chain) was documented in a study of T cell responses to AZD1222 COVID-19 vaccine. Findings of the study overall: Reportedly, nearly half the spike-specific TCRs target unmutated variant regions. Baseline serology detected seropositivity in only six or seven AZD1222 recipients. At 160-218 and 743-854, vaccine-associated CD4 TCRs were dominant, and they spanned spike.

In regard to this clone: Its antigen is currently unknown.

Method: immunoSEQ multiplex PCR; TCRdb's copy keeps in-frame clones and lacks some. The data contain some 150,000 clones, roughly nine tenths of them seen just once; the ten biggest clones take up under 2%. Germline lookup yields CDR1 SGHKS and CDR2 YYEKEE (reference sequence). V lost 1 base, J lost 1 base, and 14 bases lay in between. This CDR3 comprises 16 residues. The TCR comes from an adult who received the AZD1222 COVID-19 vaccine. Sequencing used peripheral blood, obtained 28 days after the second AZD1222 dose. The chain recombines TRBV5-5 with TRBJ1-2, with D tentatively TRBD1 (6 bases). CDR3 loop: CASSLSLTGFNYGYTF. CDR3 coding DNA: TGTGCCAGCAGCTTGTCACTTACAGGGTTTAACTATGGCTACACCTTC.